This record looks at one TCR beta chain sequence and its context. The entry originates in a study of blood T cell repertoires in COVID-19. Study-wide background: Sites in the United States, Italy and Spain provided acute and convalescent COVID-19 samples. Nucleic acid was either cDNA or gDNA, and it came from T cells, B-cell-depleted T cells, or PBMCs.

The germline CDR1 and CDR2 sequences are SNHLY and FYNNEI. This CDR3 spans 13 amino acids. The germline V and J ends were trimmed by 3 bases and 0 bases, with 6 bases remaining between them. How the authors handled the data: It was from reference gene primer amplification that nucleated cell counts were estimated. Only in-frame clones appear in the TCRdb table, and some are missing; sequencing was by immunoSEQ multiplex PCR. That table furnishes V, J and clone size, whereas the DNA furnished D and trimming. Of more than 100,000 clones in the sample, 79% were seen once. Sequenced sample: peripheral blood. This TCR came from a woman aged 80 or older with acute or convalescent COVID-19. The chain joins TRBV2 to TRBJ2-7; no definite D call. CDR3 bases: TGTGCCAGCAGTGACAACTACTCCTACGAGCAGTACTTC. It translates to CASSDNYSYEQYF.